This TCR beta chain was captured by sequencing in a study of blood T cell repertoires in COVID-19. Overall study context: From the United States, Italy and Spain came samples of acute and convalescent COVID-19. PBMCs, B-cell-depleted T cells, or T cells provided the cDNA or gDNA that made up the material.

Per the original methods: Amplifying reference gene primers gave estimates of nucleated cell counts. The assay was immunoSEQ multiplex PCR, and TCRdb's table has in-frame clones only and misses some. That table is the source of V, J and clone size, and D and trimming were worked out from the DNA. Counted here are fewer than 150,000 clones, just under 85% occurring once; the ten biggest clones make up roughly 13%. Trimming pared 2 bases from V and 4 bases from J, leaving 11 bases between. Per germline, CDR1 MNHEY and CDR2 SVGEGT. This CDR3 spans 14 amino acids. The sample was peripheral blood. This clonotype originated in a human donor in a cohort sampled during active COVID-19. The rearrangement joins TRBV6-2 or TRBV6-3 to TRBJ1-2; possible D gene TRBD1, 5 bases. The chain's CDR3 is CASSYSGTAYGYTF. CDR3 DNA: TGTGCCAGCAGTTACAGCGGGACTGCCTATGGCTACACCTTC.